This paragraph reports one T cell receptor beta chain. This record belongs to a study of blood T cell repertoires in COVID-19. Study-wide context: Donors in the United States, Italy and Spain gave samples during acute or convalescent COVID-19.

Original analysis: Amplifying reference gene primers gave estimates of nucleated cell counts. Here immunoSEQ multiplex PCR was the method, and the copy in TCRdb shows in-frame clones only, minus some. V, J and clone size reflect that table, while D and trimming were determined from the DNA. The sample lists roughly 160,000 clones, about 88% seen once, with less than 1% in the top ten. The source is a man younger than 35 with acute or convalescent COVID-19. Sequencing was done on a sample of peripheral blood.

This CDR3 is CASSEAGRDGYTF. CDR3 in DNA: TGTGCCAGCAGTGAAGCTGGGAGGGACGGCTACACCTTC. The chain combines TRBV2 with TRBJ1-2, with D maybe TRBD1 (5 bases). The CDR3 length is 13 residues. V was trimmed by 0 bases and J by 8 bases, leaving 10 bases between them. Germline-derived CDR1 and CDR2 are SNHLY and FYNNEI.